This T cell receptor (beta chain) stems from a study of cytomegalovirus exposure and HLA in healthy donors. Findings of the study overall: Common viral pathogens were later found to be apparently linked to several of the most significant clusters. Analyses of presence/absence relied on an assumption of roughly uniform sequencing depth across donors. TCR association rates varied by HLA locus in a later analysis, with DRB1 highest and HLA-C lowest.

At sampling all donors were nominally healthy, likely with unrecorded immune exposures. The PCR ran on 60 Vbeta and 13 Jbeta primers. The repertoire was sequenced with immunoSEQ multiplex PCR; TCRdb's copy has only in-frame clones and lacks some. The sample consists of some 57,000 clones, about 77% of them appearing once. V shed 3 bases, J shed 6 bases, and the junction held 4 bases outside the gene matches. CDR1 and CDR2 from the germline V gene are KGHSH and LQKENI. The CDR3 covers 16 residues. This clone occurred a few times. Its specificity is unknown. Source material: PBMCs. The receptor was derived from a woman in her 30s in good health and CMV-seronegative. The chain joins TRBV18 to TRBJ2-1; 14 bases are shared with TRBD2. The CDR3 sequence is CASSPAGTSGSNEQFF. The CDR3 DNA is TGTGCCAGCTCACCTGCCGGGACTAGCGGGAGCAATGAGCAGTTCTTC.